This T cell receptor (beta chain) was captured by sequencing in a study of cytomegalovirus exposure and HLA in healthy donors. In the case of this clone: Its cognate antigen is unknown.

V lost 0 bases to trimming and J lost 1 base, with 13 bases between them. Germline loops: CDR1 SGHKS, CDR2 YYEKEE (reference sequence). This CDR3 has 16 amino acids. Study-wide points: Presence/absence analyses assumed roughly uniform sequencing depth across donors, which may not hold.

Primers: 60 Vbeta forward and 13 Jbeta reverse. TCRdb's copy holds only in-frame clones and misses some; the assay was immunoSEQ multiplex PCR. The sample carries some 200,000 clones, around 80% recorded once. This receptor was obtained from an older woman in good health and CMV-seropositive. Specimen: PBMCs. The rearrangement links TRBV5-5 to TRBJ1-2; the D is unclear. CDR3 residues: CASSLGSGWGNYGYTF. CDR3 DNA sequence: TGTGCCAGCAGCTTGGGTTCGGGGTGGGGTAACTATGGCTACACCTTC.